Following are 11 T cell receptor beta chains from one sample sequenced in a study of blood T cell repertoires in COVID-19. Clones were read by immunoSEQ multiplex PCR, and TCRdb kept only the in-frame ones, dropping some. The table shows under 250,000 clones, with approximately 85% occurring only once. The sequenced sample was peripheral blood. The receptor set was obtained from a woman aged 65 to 85 with acute or convalescent COVID-19.

The V and J genes are TRBV4-3 and TRBJ1-6, with D possibly matching TRBD1 (5 bases). The V gene's germline CDR1 is LGHNA and CDR2 YSLEER. The CDR3 totals 15 residues. V was shortened by 2 bases and J by 7 bases, with 12 bases between the two germline ends. CDR3 sequence: CASSQTDRSNSPLHF. CDR3 in DNA: TGCGCCAGCAGCCAAACCGACAGATCGAATTCACCCCTCCACTTT.

This clone was seen only a few times. The V gene is TRBV11-2, the J gene TRBJ2-5; 11 positions match TRBD1. The CDR3 loop spans 15 amino acids. Germline V gene sequence: CDR1 SGHAT, CDR2 FQNNGV. Unmatched junction bases numbered 6, after V lost 5 bases and J lost 4 bases. CDR3 protein: CASSVDRGRGETQYF. In DNA, the CDR3 is TGTGCCAGCAGCGTGGACAGGGGGCGGGGAGAGACCCAGTACTTC.

The genes are TRBV10-3 and TRBJ1-4; D gene unclear. V lost 7 bases and J lost 0, with 6 bases in between. The CDR3 totals 13 residues. Germline V gene data show CDR1 as ENHRY and CDR2 as SYGVKD. DNA for the CDR3: TGTGCCATCAACGGAGCAACTAATGAAAAACTGTTTTTT. Residues: CAINGATNEKLFF.

The chain carries TRBV2 and TRBJ2-3; tentative D call: TRBD2 (5 bases). Germline V lookup: CDR1 SNHLY, CDR2 FYNNEI. V was shortened by 3 bases and J by 5 bases, with 12 bases between the two germline ends. The CDR3 is 14 amino acids. The CDR3 reads CASSEGDRIDTQYF. The CDR3 DNA is TGTGCCAGCAGTGAGGGAGACCGGATAGATACGCAGTATTTT.

V and J are TRBV18 and TRBJ1-5, with TRBD1 matching over 9 bases. Per germline, CDR1 KGHSH and CDR2 LQKENI. The CDR3 has 15 amino acids. J gave up 7 bases and V 0 bases, and 4 bases lay outside the gene matches. The CDR3 here is CASSPPGQGRQPQHF. As DNA, the CDR3 is TGTGCCAGCTCACCACCGGGACAGGGCCGCCAGCCCCAGCATTTT.

The CDR3: CATSRDRGRYGYTF. The CDR3 coding sequence is TGTGCCACCAGCAGAGACAGGGGGAGGTATGGCTACACCTTC. This sequence joins TRBV15 and TRBJ1-2, with 7 bases fitting TRBD1. The junction had 3 bases not matched to a gene; V was cut back by 0 bases and J by 5 bases. Germline CDR1 and CDR2: LNHNV and YYDKDF (reference sequence). The CDR3 sequence is 14 residues long.

The table lists this clone with a count of one. V gene TRBV19 combines with J gene TRBJ1-2, with D maybe TRBD1 (6 bases). CDR1 is LNHDA and CDR2 is SQIVND in the germline V gene (reference sequence). This CDR3 is built from 15 residues. V was trimmed by 8 bases and J by 6 bases, leaving 22 bases between them. The CDR3 nucleotides are TGTGCCAGTTGGGGGGGCGTTCTGTTTGGCGATGGCTACACCTTC. This codes for CASWGGVLFGDGYTF. The full variable domain, with the rest looked up from reference TRBV19 and TRBJ1-2, is DGGITQSPKYLFRKEGQNVTLSCEQNLNHDAMYWYRQDPGQGLRLIYYSQIVNDFQKGDIAEGYSVSREKKESFPLTVTSAQKNPTAFYLCASWGGVLFGDGYTFGSGTRLTVV.

This rearrangement joins TRBV28 to TRBJ1-5; 9 bases are a match to TRBD1. The J segment lost 7 bases and the V segment lost 0 bases, leaving 4 bases of the junction unmatched. Germline V CDR1 and CDR2: MDHEN, SYDVKM. CDR3 length equals 15 residues. This CDR3 is CASSLWGQGQQPQHF. In DNA, the CDR3 is TGTGCCAGCAGTTTATGGGGACAGGGCCAGCAGCCCCAGCATTTT. The complete variable domain, with remaining parts taken from reference TRBV28 and TRBJ1-5, reads DVKVTQSSRYLVKRTGEKVFLECVQDMDHENMFWYRQDPGLGLRLIYFSYDVKMKEKGDIPEGYSVSREKKERFSLILESASTNQTSMYLCASSLWGQGQQPQHFGDGTRLSIL.

This clone was observed once. This chain joins TRBV30 and TRBJ2-5, with TRBD1 matching 7 bases. V was pared by 0 bases and J by 4 bases, with 14 bases of the junction left unmatched. Germline V gene lookup returns CDR1 GTSNPN and CDR2 SVGIG (reference sequence). CDR3 length: 17 residues. The CDR3 region has the DNA TGTGCCTGGAGTGTACCCGACAGGGCCTATTTGGTAGAGACCCAGTACTTC. Its protein is CAWSVPDRAYLVETQYF.

V is TRBV11-2 and J is TRBJ2-7; 11 nucleotides match TRBD1. J was trimmed by 6 bases and V by 2 bases; bases with no gene match: 6. The CDR3 has 15 amino acids. Germline V lookup: CDR1 SGHAT, CDR2 FQNNGV. CDR3 in DNA: TGTGCCAGCAGCTTAACGGACAGGGGGCTAGTCGAGCAGTACTTC. Translation: CASSLTDRGLVEQYF.

This clone came up a few times. This rearrangement joins TRBV14 to TRBJ2-7, with 8 bases fitting TRBD1. V lost 4 bases, J lost 1 base, and 3 bases stayed unmatched. The length of the CDR3 is 14 residues. The germline V gene encodes CDR1 SGHDN and CDR2 FVKESK. CDR3 DNA: TGTGCCAGCAGCCCCTGGACAGGGTCCTACGAGCAGTACTTC. Translated: CASSPWTGSYEQYF.